This T cell receptor beta chain was captured by sequencing in a study of metastatic and nonmetastatic thyroid tumors. No patient received treatment before thyroid surgery. This clone was found many times. In the same sample, other DNA sequences code for this CDR3. Germline loops: CDR1 SGDLS, CDR2 YYNGEE. The CDR3 is 17 amino acids. V dropped 0 bases and J dropped 1 base, with 14 bases sitting between them. TCRdb re-called clones from the PCR reads using MiXCR. The data contain about 92,000 clones, just under 15% of them singletons. This TCR was sampled from a female donor with papillary thyroid cancer or a benign thyroid nodule (not recorded which). Some clones in this sample may be carry-over from other donors' samples. V gene TRBV9 combines with J gene TRBJ1-3; no definite D call. The source material was blood. The CDR3 bases are TGTGCCAGCAGCGTAGCTGGGAGAGGGTTATCTGGAAACACCATATATTTT. Its protein product is CASSVAGRGLSGNTIYF.